This TCR beta chain originates from a study of blood T cell repertoires in COVID-19. The overall study: T cells, B-cell-depleted T cells, or PBMCs provided the cDNA or gDNA that served as material.

This clone came up once. The data were produced by immunoSEQ multiplex PCR, yet TCRdb's version contains in-frame clones alone and is incomplete. The table shows approximately 38,000 clones, with around 89% occurring only once. The V gene lost 4 bases and the J gene lost 3 bases, with 7 bases spanning the gap. Germline-derived CDR1 and CDR2 are MNHEY and SVGAGI. The CDR3 extends over 13 amino acids. The material sequenced was peripheral blood. The chain links TRBV6-5 to TRBJ1-5; no definite D call. This TCR was sampled from a man aged 25-40 years with active or convalescent COVID-19. CDR3 in amino acids: CASSLNINQPQHF. CDR3 in DNA: TGTGCCAGCAGTTTGAACATCAATCAGCCCCAGCATTTT.